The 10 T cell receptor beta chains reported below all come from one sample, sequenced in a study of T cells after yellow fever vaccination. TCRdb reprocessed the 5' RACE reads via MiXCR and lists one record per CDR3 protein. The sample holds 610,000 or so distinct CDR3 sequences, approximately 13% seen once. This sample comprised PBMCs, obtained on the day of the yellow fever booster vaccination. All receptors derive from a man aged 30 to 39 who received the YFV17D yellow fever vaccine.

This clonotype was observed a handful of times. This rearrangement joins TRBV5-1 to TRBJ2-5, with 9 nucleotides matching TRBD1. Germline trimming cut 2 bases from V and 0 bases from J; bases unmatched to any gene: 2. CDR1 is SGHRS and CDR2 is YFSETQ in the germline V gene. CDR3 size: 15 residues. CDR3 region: CASSLQGAYQETQYF. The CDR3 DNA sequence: TGCGCCAGCAGCTTACAGGGGGCGTACCAAGAGACCCAGTACTTC.

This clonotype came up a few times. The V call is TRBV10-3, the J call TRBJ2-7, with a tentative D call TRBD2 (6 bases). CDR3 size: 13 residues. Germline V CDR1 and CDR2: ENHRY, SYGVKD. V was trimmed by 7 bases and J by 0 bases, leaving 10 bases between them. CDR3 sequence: CAINGGTSYEQYF. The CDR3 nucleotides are TGTGCCATCAACGGCGGGACCTCCTACGAGCAGTACTTC.

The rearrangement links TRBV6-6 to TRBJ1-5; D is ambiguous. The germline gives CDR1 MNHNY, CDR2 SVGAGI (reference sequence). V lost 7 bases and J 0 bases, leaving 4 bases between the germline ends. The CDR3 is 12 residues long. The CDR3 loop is CASKSSNQPQHF. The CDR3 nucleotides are TGTGCCAGCAAGAGTAGCAATCAGCCCCAGCATTTT.

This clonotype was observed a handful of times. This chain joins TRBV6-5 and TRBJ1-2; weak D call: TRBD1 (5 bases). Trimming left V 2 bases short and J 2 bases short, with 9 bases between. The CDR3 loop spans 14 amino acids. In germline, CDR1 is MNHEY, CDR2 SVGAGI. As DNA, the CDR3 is TGTGCCAGCAGTTACGGGGCAGCAAACTATGGCTACACCTTC. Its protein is CASSYGAANYGYTF.

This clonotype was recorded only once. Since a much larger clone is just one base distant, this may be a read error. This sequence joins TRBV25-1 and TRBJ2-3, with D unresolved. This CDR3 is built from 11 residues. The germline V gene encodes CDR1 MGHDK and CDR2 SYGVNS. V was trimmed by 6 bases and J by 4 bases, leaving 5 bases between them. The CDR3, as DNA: TGTGCCAGCAGAGTAGCAGATACGCAGTATTTT. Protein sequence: CASRVADTQYF. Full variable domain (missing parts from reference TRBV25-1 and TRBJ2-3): EADIYQTPRYLVIGTGKKITLECSQTMGHDKMYWYQQDPGMELHLIHYSYGVNSTEKGDLSSESTVSRIRTEHFPLTLESARPSHTSQYLCASRVADTQYFGPGTRLTVL.

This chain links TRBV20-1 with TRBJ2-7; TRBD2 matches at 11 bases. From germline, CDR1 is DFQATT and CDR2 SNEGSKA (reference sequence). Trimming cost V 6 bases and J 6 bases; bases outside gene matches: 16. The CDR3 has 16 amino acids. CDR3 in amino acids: CSAISPSGRIPLEQYF. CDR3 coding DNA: TGCAGTGCCATAAGCCCTAGCGGGAGGATCCCCCTCGAGCAGTACTTC.

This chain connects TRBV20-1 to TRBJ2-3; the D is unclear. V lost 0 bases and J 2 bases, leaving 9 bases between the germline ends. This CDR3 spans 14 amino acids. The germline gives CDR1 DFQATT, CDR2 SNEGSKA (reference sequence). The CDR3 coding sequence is TGCAGTGCTAGAGATCCCTCAGCCACAGATACGCAGTATTTT. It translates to CSARDPSATDTQYF.

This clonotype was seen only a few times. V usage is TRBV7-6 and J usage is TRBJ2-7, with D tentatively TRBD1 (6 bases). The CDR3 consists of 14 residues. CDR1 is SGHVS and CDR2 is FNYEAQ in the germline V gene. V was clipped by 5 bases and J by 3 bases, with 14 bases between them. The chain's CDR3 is CASSRGQTYYEQYF. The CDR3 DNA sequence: TGTGCCAGCAGCCGAGGACAGACATACTACGAGCAGTACTTC. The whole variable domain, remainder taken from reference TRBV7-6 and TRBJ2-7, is GAGVSQSPRYKVTKRGQDVALRCDPISGHVSLYWYRQALGQGPEFLTYFNYEAQQDKSGLPNDRFSAERPEGSISTLTIQRTEQRDSAMYRCASSRGQTYYEQYFGPGTRLTVT.

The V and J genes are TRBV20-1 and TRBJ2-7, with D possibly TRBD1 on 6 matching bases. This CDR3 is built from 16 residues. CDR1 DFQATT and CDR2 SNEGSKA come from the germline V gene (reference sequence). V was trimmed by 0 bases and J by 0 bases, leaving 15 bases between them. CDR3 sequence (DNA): TGCAGTGCTAGAGATCATGGCAGGGGAAGCTCCTACGAGCAGTACTTC. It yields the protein CSARDHGRGSSYEQYF.

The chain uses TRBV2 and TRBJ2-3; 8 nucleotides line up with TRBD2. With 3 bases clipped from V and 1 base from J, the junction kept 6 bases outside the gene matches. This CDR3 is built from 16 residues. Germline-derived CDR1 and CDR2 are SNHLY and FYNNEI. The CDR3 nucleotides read TGTGCCAGCAGTGAGAATAGCGGGGCCGGCACAGATACGCAGTATTTT. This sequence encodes CASSENSGAGTDTQYF.